Shown below are 10 T cell receptor beta chains from a single sample sequenced in a study of blood T cell repertoires in COVID-19. The table came from immunoSEQ multiplex PCR; TCRdb's copy has only in-frame clones and leaves some out. Of approximately 240,000 clones listed, more than 65% are singletons. Sequenced input: peripheral blood. The receptor source for this set is a woman aged 35 to 49 with active or convalescent COVID-19.

The CDR3 spells CASRRGARNSPLHF. The CDR3 bases are TGTGCCAGCAGGCGGGGGGCGCGAAATTCACCCCTCCACTTT. V and J are TRBV3-1 (or the pseudogene TRBV3-2) and TRBJ1-6, with D maybe TRBD1 (6 bases). Deletions cut 6 bases from V and 7 bases from J, with 13 bases between. CDR1 LGHDT and CDR2 YNNKEL come from the germline V gene (reference sequence). The CDR3 extends over 14 amino acids.

The chain links TRBV10-3 to TRBJ2-2; 8 bases match TRBD2. J lost 7 bases, V lost 6 bases, and 19 bases had no gene match. The V gene's germline CDR1 is ENHRY and CDR2 SYGVKD. This CDR3 spans 18 amino acids. The CDR3: CAISKSDRRSGGGGELFF. The CDR3 DNA follows: TGTGCCATCAGCAAGTCAGACCGGCGGAGCGGGGGTGGCGGGGAGCTGTTTTTT.

This sequence joins TRBV29-1 and TRBJ2-3; D is unclear. The CDR3 has 13 residues. Per germline, CDR1 SQVTM and CDR2 ANQGSEA. V was shortened by 7 bases and J by 1 base, with 12 bases between the two germline ends. CDR3 loop: CSAEEGGTDTQYF. The CDR3 DNA reads TGCAGCGCCGAGGAAGGTGGCACAGATACGCAGTATTTT.

This clone has a handful of counts. The chain has TRBV18 and TRBJ1-2; tentatively, D is TRBD1 (5 bases). This CDR3 has 16 residues. Germline V CDR1 and CDR2: KGHSH, LQKENI. V dropped 6 bases and J dropped 3 bases, with 20 bases sitting between them. The CDR3 sequence is CASSRGAGKIDYGYTF. As DNA, the CDR3 is TGTGCCAGCTCCCGCGGGGCAGGGAAGATTGACTATGGCTACACCTTC.

The chain has TRBV5-1 and TRBJ2-6; D is possibly TRBD2 (6 bases). The CDR3 length is 18 residues. CDR1 and CDR2 (germline): SGHRS, YFSETQ. Trimming left V 4 bases short and J 0 bases short, with 17 bases between. The CDR3 is CASSLPGGASSGANVLTF. Written as DNA, the CDR3 is TGCGCCAGCAGCCTACCGGGCGGGGCAAGCTCTGGGGCCAACGTCCTGACTTTC.

The sample holds one count of this clone. The V call is TRBV5-1, the J call TRBJ2-3; no reliable D call. Trimming cost V 0 bases and J 7 bases, with 6 bases left between them. The CDR3 consists of 12 residues. The germline CDR1 and CDR2 sequences are SGHRS and YFSETQ. The CDR3, as DNA: TGCGCCAGCAGCTTGGATGTAAATACGCAGTATTTT. It is translated as CASSLDVNTQYF.

Regarding this clone: Other DNA sequences in this specimen translate into the identical CDR3. V gene TRBV28 combines with J gene TRBJ2-3, with D tentatively TRBD1 (6 bases). CDR1 and CDR2 from the germline V gene are MDHEN and SYDVKM. The CDR3 is 15 amino acids. V lost 5 bases and J lost 0, with 12 bases in between. The CDR3 sequence: CASSLGTPSTDTQYF. In DNA, the CDR3 is TGTGCCAGCAGTCTGGGGACACCTAGCACAGATACGCAGTATTTT.

The chain is built from TRBV5-6 and TRBJ2-7; 7 positions agree with TRBD2. Germline CDR1 is SGHDT and CDR2 is YYEEEE. The V gene end was trimmed by 5 bases and the J gene end by 2 bases; junction bases not matched to a gene: 7. The CDR3 length is 14 residues. CDR3 sequence reads: CASSSPGLPYEQYV. The CDR3 DNA reads TGTGCCAGCAGTTCACCGGGACTACCCTACGAGCAGTACGTC.

Of note for this clone: Other DNA sequences in the sample encode the same CDR3. The gene calls are TRBV5-1 and TRBJ1-6, with a weak D call TRBD1 (5 bases). The V gene lost 0 bases and the J gene lost 7 bases, with 11 bases spanning the gap. The CDR3 runs to 15 residues. CDR1 is SGHRS, CDR2 YFSETQ, per germline. This CDR3 is CASSLVGRGNSPLHF. CDR3 coding DNA: TGCGCCAGCAGCTTGGTAGGACGGGGGAATTCACCCCTCCACTTT.

This clone was found a few times. The chain links TRBV30 to TRBJ1-4; 9 bases are a match to TRBD1. V lost 3 bases to trimming and J lost 5 bases; unmatched junction nucleotides: 4. Germline lookup yields CDR1 GTSNPN and CDR2 SVGIG (reference sequence). The CDR3 runs to 14 residues. DNA of the CDR3: TGTGCCTGGAGGCCGGGACAGGGCAATGAAAAACTGTTTTTT. Amino acid sequence: CAWRPGQGNEKLFF.